Shown below are 30 T cell receptor beta chains from a single sample sequenced in a study of identifying expanded T cells in peripheral blood. Here immunoSEQ multiplex PCR was the method, and the copy in TCRdb shows in-frame clones only, minus some. The sample consists of 50,000 to 75,000 clones, about 85% of them appearing once. The sequenced sample was blood. The source of these receptors is a person aged 18 to 75 in good health.

The gene calls are TRBV19 and TRBJ1-1; D is possibly TRBD1 (6 bases). The CDR3 sequence is 14 residues long. Between the trimmed V and J ends, which lost 2 bases and 4 bases, there was a span of 11 bases. CDR1 LNHDA and CDR2 SQIVND come from the germline V gene (reference sequence). The CDR3 bases are TGTGCCAGTAGTATAAGGGGGTTTGGCACTGAAGCTTTCTTT. Its translation: CASSIRGFGTEAFF.

This clone appeared a few times. This chain uses TRBV2 with TRBJ1-2; D might be TRBD1 (6 bases). CDR3 length equals 11 residues. Germline assignment: CDR1 SNHLY and CDR2 FYNNEI. V was cut by 8 bases and J by 5 bases, with 9 bases left in between. This CDR3 reads CASGGRYGYTF. The DNA of the CDR3 is TGTGCCAGCGGGGGCCGGTATGGCTACACCTTC.

The rearrangement joins TRBV9 to TRBJ2-1; the D call may be TRBD1 or TRBD2 (5 bases each). Germline values: CDR1 SGDLS, CDR2 YYNGEE. The CDR3 consists of 14 residues. Trimming stripped 4 bases from V and 4 bases from J, with 12 bases between. DNA of the CDR3: TGTGCCAGCAGCCCCCGGGGCCCTTACAATGAGCAGTTCTTC. Amino acid sequence: CASSPRGPYNEQFF. Filled out from reference TRBV9 and TRBJ2-1, the complete variable domain reads DSGVTQTPKHLITATGQRVTLRCSPRSGDLSVYWYQQSLDQGLQFLIQYYNGEERAKGNILERFSAQQFPDLHSELNLSSLELGDSALYFCASSPRGPYNEQFFGPGTRLTVL.

This chain links TRBV9 with TRBJ2-3; a possible D gene is TRBD2 (6 bases). The V end lost 0 bases, the J end lost 5 bases, and 19 bases lay between the germline ends. The CDR3 runs to 17 residues. Germline CDR1 reads SGDLS; CDR2 reads YYNGEE. In DNA, the CDR3 is TGTGCCAGCAGCGTAGGAGGGTTGGACGGGCGGGGAGATACGCAGTATTTT. Residues: CASSVGGLDGRGDTQYF.

The rearrangement joins TRBV5-1 to TRBJ2-2, with D perhaps TRBD1 (6 bases). The CDR3 contains 20 residues. V lost 0 bases, J lost 6 bases, and 27 bases lay in between. Germline V gives CDR1 SGHRS, CDR2 YFSETQ. The CDR3 sequence: CASSLVVAQGSVDIAGELFF. The CDR3 DNA is TGCGCCAGCAGCTTGGTGGTGGCGCAGGGGAGCGTAGATATCGCCGGGGAGCTGTTTTTT.

The DNA for the CDR3 is TGTGCCTGGTCTGCTCGTTCGGTCATCAATGAGCAGTTCTTC. As protein: CAWSARSVINEQFF. The chain recombines TRBV30 with TRBJ2-1; D gene uncertain. Trimming left V 5 bases short and J 6 bases short, with 17 bases between. The CDR3 is made up of 14 amino acids. Germline V gene data show CDR1 as GTSNPN and CDR2 as SVGIG (reference sequence).

V gene TRBV30 combines with J gene TRBJ1-4; D not certain. V was cut by 3 bases and J by 8 bases, with 16 bases left in between. CDR1 is GTSNPN and CDR2 is SVGIG in the germline V gene (reference sequence). This CDR3 is built from 14 residues. CDR3 amino acids: CAWRSGLQREKLFF. In DNA form, the CDR3 reads TGTGCCTGGAGGTCGGGTTTACAAAGGGAAAAACTGTTTTTT.

A word on this clone: Additional DNA sequences in this sample encode the identical CDR3. The chain links TRBV6-1 to TRBJ2-3; D may be TRBD1 (5 bases). CDR3 length equals 12 residues. Trimming shortened V by 3 bases and J by 6 bases, and 7 bases separated the two germline ends. Per the germline V gene, CDR1 is MNHNS and CDR2 is SASEGT. CDR3: CASSEAGDTQYF. For the CDR3, the DNA is TGTGCCAGCAGTGAGGCAGGGGATACGCAGTATTTT.

This chain links TRBV30 with TRBJ1-6, with D possibly matching TRBD1 (6 bases). The CDR3 is 17 amino acids. Germline assignment: CDR1 GTSNPN and CDR2 SVGIG (reference sequence). V shed 2 bases and J shed 6 bases, with 20 bases lying between them. The CDR3 loop is CAWSKGTFGRSNSPLHF. CDR3 nucleotides: TGTGCCTGGAGTAAAGGGACATTCGGAAGATCTAATTCACCCCTCCACTTT. The variable domain in full, with the rest retrieved from reference TRBV30 and TRBJ1-6, is SQTIHQWPATLVQPVGSPLSLECTVEGTSNPNLYWYRQAAGRGLQLLFYSVGIGQISSEVPQNLSASRPQDRQFILSSKKLLLSDSGFYLCAWSKGTFGRSNSPLHFGNGTRLTVT.

CDR3 sequence reads: CASSSLATGGIETQYF. CDR3 DNA: TGTGCCAGCAGCTCCCTGGCAACAGGGGGCATTGAGACCCAGTACTTC. The chain employs TRBV7-6 and TRBJ2-5; 9 bases align to TRBD1. V gave up 4 bases and J gave up 5 bases; unmatched junction bases: 11. The CDR3 has 16 amino acids. Germline V CDR1 and CDR2: SGHVS, FNYEAQ.

The chain uses TRBV19 and TRBJ2-7, with TRBD1 matching over 9 bases. Germline-derived CDR1 and CDR2 are LNHDA and SQIVND (reference sequence). This CDR3 spans 16 amino acids. The ends lost 0 bases at V and 2 bases at J; junction bases unmatched: 5. The CDR3 sequence is CASSIDSGQGTYEQYF. In DNA form, the CDR3 reads TGTGCCAGTAGTATAGACAGCGGACAGGGGACCTACGAGCAGTACTTC.

The sample holds one count of this clone. The V gene is TRBV7-2, the J gene TRBJ2-7; 7 bases are a match to TRBD2. This CDR3 comprises 16 residues. In germline, CDR1 is SGHTA, CDR2 FQGNSA. Germline trimming cut 5 bases from V and 1 base from J; bases unmatched to any gene: 11. The CDR3 loop reads CASSPRVSGNSYEQYF. The CDR3 region has the DNA TGTGCCAGCAGCCCCCGGGTAAGCGGGAATTCCTACGAGCAGTACTTC.

This sequence joins TRBV7-8 and TRBJ2-1; tentatively, D is TRBD1 (6 bases). Germline CDR1 is SGHVS and CDR2 is FQNEAQ. Trimming pared 5 bases from V and 1 base from J, leaving 9 bases between. This CDR3 is built from 14 residues. The CDR3 loop reads CASSLRGSYNEQFF. CDR3 in DNA: TGTGCCAGCAGCCTAAGGGGGTCCTACAATGAGCAGTTCTTC.

This chain uses TRBV27 with TRBJ2-4; 8 bases match TRBD2. J lost 0 bases, V lost 5 bases, and 9 bases had no gene match. Germline CDR1 reads MNHEY; CDR2 reads SMNVEV (reference sequence). The length of the CDR3 is 17 residues. The DNA for the CDR3 is TGTGCCAGCAGTCGGGCCGCGGGGGGTATAGCCAAAAACATTCAGTACTTC. Translating gives CASSRAAGGIAKNIQYF.

The CDR3 is CASSAGWNQPQHF. CDR3 nucleotides: TGTGCCAGCAGTGCAGGGTGGAATCAGCCCCAGCATTTT. The gene calls are TRBV27 and TRBJ1-5, with D tentatively TRBD1 (5 bases). V lost 5 bases to trimming and J lost 4 bases, with 9 bases between them. Germline V gene lookup returns CDR1 MNHEY and CDR2 SMNVEV (reference sequence). There are 13 residues in the CDR3.

V is TRBV19 and J is TRBJ1-2, with 7 bases identical to TRBD1. V lost 4 bases and J lost 0; bases outside the gene matches: 5. CDR1 LNHDA and CDR2 SQIVND come from the germline V gene (reference sequence). The CDR3 is 15 residues long. In nucleotides, the CDR3 is TGTGCCAGTAGTAGACAGGGTTCGTCTAACTATGGCTACACCTTC. Residues: CASSRQGSSNYGYTF.

This clone was recorded only once. The V call is TRBV7-9, the J call TRBJ1-1; unclear D gene. This CDR3 comprises 16 residues. Trimming pared 4 bases from V and 0 bases from J, leaving 15 bases between. Germline loops: CDR1 SEHNR, CDR2 FQNEAQ (reference sequence). The CDR3 is CASSSASAAMNTEAFF. The CDR3 DNA reads as TGTGCCAGCAGCTCTGCCTCCGCGGCGATGAACACTGAAGCTTTCTTT.

CDR3 nucleotide sequence: TGCAGCGTTGAAAACCAGGGAAACTATGGCTACACCTTC. This encodes CSVENQGNYGYTF. The chain is built from TRBV29-1 and TRBJ1-2, with a possible D match to TRBD1 (5 bases). The CDR3 contains 13 residues. Germline V gene data show CDR1 as SQVTM and CDR2 as ANQGSEA. V lost 2 bases and J 2 bases, leaving 9 bases between the germline ends.

This clone has only one observation. The gene calls are TRBV7-9 and TRBJ1-1, with D perhaps TRBD1 (5 bases). The V end lost 5 bases, the J end lost 5 bases, and 9 bases lay between the germline ends. The CDR3 totals 12 residues. Germline-derived CDR1 and CDR2 are SEHNR and FQNEAQ (reference sequence). The CDR3 DNA is TGTGCCAGCAGCAGCAGGGTTACTGAAGCTTTCTTT. Encoded protein: CASSSRVTEAFF.

The V gene is TRBV29-1, the J gene TRBJ2-4; D unresolved. The germline V gene has CDR1 SQVTM and CDR2 ANQGSEA. The CDR3 has 13 amino acids. Between the trimmed V and J ends, which lost 7 bases and 5 bases, there was a span of 15 bases. CDR3 sequence: CSALPYTENIQYF. In DNA form, the CDR3 reads TGCAGCGCCCTACCGTATACAGAAAACATTCAGTACTTC.

This clone has only one observation. The chain links TRBV5-8 to TRBJ1-2, with D unclear. V shed 2 bases and J shed 8 bases, with 10 bases lying between them. Germline assignment: CDR1 SGHTS and CDR2 YDEGEE. The CDR3 length is 12 residues. The CDR3: CASSFRSGGYTF. The CDR3 DNA follows: TGTGCCAGCAGCTTCCGCTCGGGCGGCTACACCTTC.

The chain employs TRBV4-1 and TRBJ2-1; tentatively, D is TRBD1 (7 bases). V gave up 3 bases and J gave up 3 bases, with 18 bases separating them. Germline V gene lookup returns CDR1 MGHRA and CDR2 YSYEKL. The CDR3 is 17 amino acids. CDR3 bases: TGCGCCAGCAGCCAGGCGGGACAGCGGGTGGGCTACAATGAGCAGTTCTTC. It codes for CASSQAGQRVGYNEQFF.

The chain links TRBV9 to TRBJ1-1, with D perhaps matching TRBD1 (5 bases). From germline, CDR1 is SGDLS and CDR2 YYNGEE. There are 17 residues in the CDR3. V was clipped by 4 bases and J by 2 bases, with 21 bases between them. Here the CDR3 DNA reads TGTGCCAGCAGCCCCCCTTATCGGGACGTGCATAACACTGAAGCTTTCTTT. As protein: CASSPPYRDVHNTEAFF.

The chain joins TRBV5-1 to TRBJ2-1; D is ambiguous. V gave up 1 base and J gave up 2 bases, with 13 bases separating them. Germline CDR1 is SGHRS and CDR2 is YFSETQ. The CDR3 extends over 16 amino acids. CDR3 loop: CASSLNEVPTYNEQFF. The CDR3 nucleotides read TGCGCCAGCAGCTTGAACGAGGTCCCGACCTACAATGAGCAGTTCTTC. The entire variable domain, with the rest obtained from reference TRBV5-1 and TRBJ2-1, is as follows: KAGVTQTPRYLIKTRGQQVTLSCSPISGHRSVSWYQQTPGQGLQFLFEYFSETQRNKGNFPGRFSGRQFSNSRSEMNVSTLELGDSALYLCASSLNEVPTYNEQFFGPGTRLTVL.

The rearrangement uses TRBV5-4 and TRBJ2-3; D unclear. CDR3 size: 12 residues. Trimming cost V 2 bases and J 3 bases, with 4 bases left between them. CDR1 is SGHNT, CDR2 YYREEE, per germline (reference sequence). CDR3 loop: CASSLSTDTQYF. The CDR3 nucleotides are TGTGCCAGCAGCTTATCTACAGATACGCAGTATTTT.

CDR3 sequence (DNA): TGCGCCAGCAGCTTGAATCAGGGTTACACTGAAGCTTTCTTT. Translating it yields CASSLNQGYTEAFF. V and J are TRBV5-1 and TRBJ1-1; D possibly corresponds to TRBD1 (5 bases). CDR3 size: 14 residues. The germline V gene has CDR1 SGHRS and CDR2 YFSETQ. With 1 base removed from V and 3 bases from J, the gap between germline ends came to 10 bases.

This CDR3 is CASSSGIGYGYTF. DNA for the CDR3: TGTGCCAGCAGTTCTGGGATTGGCTATGGCTACACCTTC. V gene TRBV6-5 combines with J gene TRBJ1-2; D not certain. Trimming shortened V by 4 bases and J by 4 bases, and 10 bases separated the two germline ends. Germline CDR1 is MNHEY and CDR2 is SVGAGI. The length of the CDR3 is 13 residues.

The chain is built from TRBV2 and TRBJ2-3; 9 positions match TRBD2. The CDR3 runs 18 residues. Trimming cost V 1 base and J 2 bases; bases outside gene matches: 10. The germline V gene has CDR1 SNHLY and CDR2 FYNNEI. The CDR3 sequence is CASSEGNAGGPITDTQYF. The CDR3 nucleotides are TGTGCCAGCAGTGAAGGCAACGCGGGAGGGCCGATCACAGATACGCAGTATTTT.

V usage is TRBV29-1 and J usage is TRBJ2-7; D unclear. The CDR3 is 13 residues long. V was shortened by 2 bases and J by 4 bases, with 12 bases between the two germline ends. The germline V gene encodes CDR1 SQVTM and CDR2 ANQGSEA. CDR3 nucleotides: TGCAGCGTTGAACGTGGACCGAAATACGAGCAGTACTTC. This translates into CSVERGPKYEQYF.

This clone has a handful of counts. The chain links TRBV9 to TRBJ2-2; no clear D. This CDR3 is 13 amino acids long. Germline loops: CDR1 SGDLS, CDR2 YYNGEE. The V gene lost 7 bases and the J gene lost 3 bases, with 10 bases spanning the gap. CDR3 nucleotides: TGTGCCAGCTCTTTTGACCACACCGGGGAGCTGTTTTTT. Encoded protein: CASSFDHTGELFF.